This T cell receptor (beta chain) appears in the sequencing data of a study of T cells in Graves' hyperthyroidism and ophthalmopathy. The germline V gene encodes CDR1 SEHNR and CDR2 FQNEAQ (reference sequence). The V segment lost 0 bases and the J segment 4 bases; nucleotides outside the gene matches: 14. The CDR3 runs 19 residues. General observations from the study: Most clonotypes that expanded in the thyroid above 0.001 also showed up in blood.

TCR beta CDR3 regions were amplified from RNA transcripts. Initially, a first-round RT-PCR of the TCR CDR3 employed the HTBI primer set. MiXCR, run by TCRdb on the multiplex PCR reads, gives a single entry per CDR3 protein. Among 250,000 to 300,000 distinct CDR3 sequences listed, about 19% were seen once. With duration under 3 months, ophthalmopathy was active: Clinical Activity Score at least 3, NOSPECS at least 4. A patient was excluded if there was uncontrolled infection, other autoimmune disease, pregnancy or lactation. Fresh peripheral blood, less than 11 ml of it, supplied the PBMCs. Regarding this clonotype: The antigen remains undetermined.

Sequenced material: blood. The sequence derives from a man in his fifties with Graves' ophthalmopathy. The V and J genes are TRBV7-9 and TRBJ1-2, with 10 positions matching TRBD1. In nucleotides, the CDR3 is TGTGCCAGCAGCTTAGCCAGCGGGGGGGACAGGGGCTTCCGCTATGGCTACACCTTC. It codes for CASSLASGGDRGFRYGYTF.